A single sample is the source of the 3 T cell receptor beta chains below, sequenced in a study of T cell responses to AZD1222 COVID-19 vaccine. This table comes from immunoSEQ multiplex PCR, and its TCRdb copy is limited to in-frame clones, with some not included. The repertoire consists of 75,000 to 90,000 clones, with 85% to 95% occurring once and the leading ten covering about 5%. Material: peripheral blood, obtained on day 0 of AZD1222 vaccination. Every receptor here comes from an adult in good health.

This clone was found once. The chain joins TRBV28 to TRBJ1-5, with TRBD1 as a possible D gene (5 bases). The V end lost 3 bases, the J end lost 2 bases, and 11 bases lay between the germline ends. This CDR3 has 15 amino acids. Germline CDR1 reads MDHEN; CDR2 reads SYDVKM. The CDR3 region has the DNA TGTGCCAGCAGTTTCGGGCAGGGTGGCAATCAGCCCCAGCATTTT. It translates to CASSFGQGGNQPQHF.

The gene calls are TRBV19 and TRBJ1-3; D is undetermined. The germline V gene encodes CDR1 LNHDA and CDR2 SQIVND (reference sequence). The germline V and J ends were trimmed by 1 base and 4 bases, with 8 bases remaining between them. CDR3 length equals 14 residues. The CDR3 region is CASSIGGSGNTIYF. The CDR3 coding sequence is TGTGCCAGTAGTATAGGGGGATCCGGAAACACCATATATTTT. The variable domain in full, completed from reference TRBV19 and TRBJ1-3, reads DGGITQSPKYLFRKEGQNVTLSCEQNLNHDAMYWYRQDPGQGLRLIYYSQIVNDFQKGDIAEGYSVSREKKESFPLTVTSAQKNPTAFYLCASSIGGSGNTIYFGEGSWLTVV.

In this sample, this clone turned up a few times. V usage is TRBV2 and J usage is TRBJ1-1; D gene uncertain. The germline gives CDR1 SNHLY, CDR2 FYNNEI. The CDR3 sequence is 11 residues long. V lost 4 bases and J 3 bases, leaving 3 bases between the germline ends. CDR3 in DNA: TGTGCCAGCAGTGCGTACACTGAAGCTTTCTTT. The encoded protein is CASSAYTEAFF.